This TCR beta chain was captured by sequencing in a study of OX40 agonist ivuxolimab in advanced cancers. Some clones are missing from TCRdb's copy, which holds only in-frame ones; the method was immunoSEQ multiplex PCR. The table shows more than 50,000 clones, with about 87% occurring only once. CDR1 and CDR2 (germline): MNHEY, SVGAGI. CDR3 size: 13 residues. The V end was cut by 5 bases, the J end by 5 bases, with 12 bases between. This clonotype originated in an adult with an advanced solid tumor such as melanoma, head and neck, liver or kidney cancer. The rearrangement uses TRBV6-5 and TRBJ1-1; no clear D gene. Specimen: CD4+ or CD8+ T cells sorted from blood, collected in a trial of the OX40 agonist ivuxolimab. The chain's CDR3 is CASSAGRRTEAFF. CDR3 DNA: TGTGCCAGCAGTGCGGGGAGAAGGACTGAAGCTTTCTTT.